This T cell receptor (beta chain) was documented in a study of T cells after yellow fever vaccination. Study-level points and caveats: Abundant clonotypes (contaminants from the bulk population) could be present in FACS-sorted repertoires. Post-booster repertoires again held most primary-vaccination clones (about 95% CD4, roughly 90% CD8).

This clonotype was observed a handful of times. As yet, its antigen is unknown. Germline-derived CDR1 and CDR2 are LGHDT and YNNKEL (reference sequence). V dropped 10 bases and J dropped 5 bases, with 20 bases sitting between them. The CDR3 contains 14 residues. Universal primer sites and UMIs were introduced during 5'RACE template-switching synthesis of TCR cDNA. Via MiXCR, TCRdb re-called the 5' RACE reads, giving one row per CDR3 protein. The table has fewer than 650,000 distinct CDR3 sequences, roughly a fifth seen once. The sequencing here drew on PBMCs, taken more than 20 days after the first yellow fever vaccination. The chain recombines TRBV3-1 with TRBJ2-5, with a possible D match to TRBD2 (6 bases). This clonotype originated in a man between 18 and 35 years old who received the YFV17D yellow fever vaccine. The CDR3 reads CATCQSEGSETQYF. The CDR3 DNA sequence: TGTGCCACCTGTCAATCGGAGGGCAGCGAGACCCAGTACTTC.